This T cell receptor beta chain comes out of a study of CD8 T cells in ankylosing spondylitis. On this clonotype: Its matching antigen is unknown.

Study-wide points: Enrichment of disease-linked clones was reportedly significant in matched ankylosing spondylitis synovial fluid. Within ankylosing spondylitis blood, a TCR beta motif made up of eight or nine highly homologous variants appeared to be characteristic. Those disease-linked clones were CD8+; they were also relatively rare in peripheral blood. Existing reports had already noted some motif variants in reactive arthritis synovial fluid and blood.

Quantitative 5'-RACE with molecular barcodes produced the TCR beta libraries. In TCRdb, the 5' RACE reads were re-called with MiXCR into one record per CDR3 protein. The table records a few hundred thousand distinct CDR3 sequences, over 15% of them present only once. The receptor was derived from a male donor with ankylosing spondylitis. Material: blood, either unsorted or a sorted T cell fraction (not recorded which).

CDR3 nucleotides: TGCGCCAGCAGCCACCCCCAGGGGGAGAATTCACCCCTCCACTTT. Translating gives CASSHPQGENSPLHF. V gene TRBV4-1 combines with J gene TRBJ1-6, with 7 bases lining up with TRBD1. Germline V gene data show CDR1 as MGHRA and CDR2 as YSYEKL. The ends lost 3 bases at V and 7 bases at J; junction bases unmatched: 6. The CDR3 covers 15 residues.